This TCR beta chain is drawn from a study of T cell responses to AZD1222 COVID-19 vaccine. Background on the study: Second doses that came at about 4 or about 12 weeks were put together.

The study's findings and limits: Clonal diversity may have been underestimated in mostly white British donors. The peak T cell response came first, and repertoires were sampled only after it.

V gave up 2 bases and J gave up 8 bases, with 14 bases separating them. In germline, CDR1 is MNHEY, CDR2 SVGEGT. This CDR3 spans 14 amino acids. Using immunoSEQ multiplex PCR, the repertoire was profiled, and TCRdb retains in-frame clones only, with some absent. The sample shows around 100,000 clones, 90% of them seen only once. As regards this clone: Its cognate antigen is unknown.

V and J are TRBV6-2 or TRBV6-3 and TRBJ2-3; D unclear. Sequenced material: peripheral blood, taken on day 0 of AZD1222 vaccination. The sequence derives from an adult in good health. CDR3 amino acids: CASSYGLVISTQYF. The DNA for the CDR3 is TGTGCCAGCAGTTACGGTTTAGTAATTTCTACGCAGTATTTT.